The 8 T cell receptor beta chains below were found in one sample sequenced in a study of tumor-infiltrating lymphocytes in primary liver carcinoma. Unsorted bulk tissue, about 18-32 mg of it, served as the source for co-extraction of RNA and DNA. TCR beta cDNA was prepared out of roughly 0.5 ug total RNA by means of a constant-region primer. TCR beta libraries came from three nested multiplex PCR rounds using slightly modified ARM-PCR. Forward primers for TRBV1-TRBV30 and a C-beta reverse primer served the first two PCR rounds, at around 9 cycles each. Via MiXCR, TCRdb re-called the multiplex PCR reads, giving one row per CDR3 protein. The repertoire has 100,000 to 150,000 distinct CDR3 sequences, 55% to 75% of them found once; the top ten carry about 8%. Sequencing was performed on liver tumor tissue from sampling region 3. Subset denoted: tumor region T3, left-lateral pole. Every receptor here comes from a woman aged 55-70 years with primary liver carcinoma and hepatitis B virus infection.

For this clonotype: Just one base apart from a much larger clone, this may be a read error. The CDR3: CASSLTSGTKQFF. CDR3 bases: TGTGCCAGCAGTCTGACTAGCGGGACGAAGCAGTTCTTC. This sequence joins TRBV12-3 or TRBV12-4 and TRBJ2-1; TRBD2 matches at 11 bases. The V segment lost 5 bases and the J segment 11 bases; nucleotides outside the gene matches: 5. This CDR3 spans 13 amino acids.

Turning to this clonotype: A much larger clone differs from this one at a single base, so this may be a read error. The chain links TRBV13 to TRBJ1-6; D call uncertain. Germline CDR1 and CDR2: PRHDT and FYEKMQ (reference sequence). V dropped 5 bases and J dropped 12 bases, with 14 bases sitting between them. There are 13 residues in the CDR3. The CDR3 nucleotides read TGTGCCAGCAGCGATCGGGGTTATTTACCCCTCCACTTT. Residues: CASSDRGYLPLHF.

A remark on this clonotype: One end of the junction fails to match germline, which may point to a read error. J is TRBJ2-3 and V is TRBV6-1; 7 bases line up with TRBD2. The CDR3 length is 13 residues. CDR1 and CDR2 from the germline V gene are MNHNS and SASEGT. CDR3 sequence: CATKAGLTDTQYF. In DNA form, the CDR3 reads TGCGCCACCAAAGCGGGGCTCACTGATACGCAGTATTTT.

Points on this clonotype: The junction departs from germline at one end; a sequencing error may be responsible. This rearrangement joins TRBV11-3 to TRBJ1-1; possibly TRBD1 for D (5 bases). CDR3 size: 15 residues. Germline CDR1 reads SGHNT; CDR2 reads YENEEA. The chain's CDR3 is CASRLGARRYTEASF. DNA of the CDR3: TGTGCCAGCAGATTAGGGGCTCGTCGCTACACTGAAGCCTCCTTT.

This clonotype has just a few counts. This chain links TRBV18 with TRBJ2-1; 9 nucleotides agree with TRBD2. After removal of 4 bases from V and 5 bases from J, the junction contained 9 bases not matched to a gene. The CDR3 runs to 16 residues. The V gene's germline CDR1 is KGHSH and CDR2 LQKENI. CDR3 sequence: CASSLVQGTSHNEQFF. The CDR3 DNA reads as TGTGCCAGCTCACTAGTCCAAGGGACTAGCCACAATGAGCAGTTCTTC.

Comments on this clonotype: A much bigger clone sits one base away, suggesting this may be a read error. The J gene is TRBJ2-7, the V gene TRBV14; D remains ambiguous. Germline lookup yields CDR1 SGHDN and CDR2 FVKESK. The CDR3 extends over 15 amino acids. The DNA of the CDR3 is TGTGTCAGCAGCCAAGATCTTGACCGCACCTACGAGCAGTACTTC. Translating gives CVSSQDLDRTYEQYF.

This clonotype has ten or more counts. This sequence joins TRBV5-8 and TRBJ1-5, with 10 bases lining up with TRBD1. CDR3 length equals 20 residues. Per the germline V gene, CDR1 is SGHTS and CDR2 is YDEGEE. V was clipped by 0 bases and J by 0 bases; unmatched bases: 12. The CDR3 reads CASSLAPTDRGRHSNQPQHF. The CDR3 bases are TGTGCCAGCAGCTTGGCCCCTACCGACAGGGGGCGCCATAGCAATCAGCCCCAGCATTTT.

The chain uses TRBV9 and TRBJ1-3, with D perhaps TRBD1 (6 bases). The germline gives CDR1 SGDLS, CDR2 YYNGEE. The CDR3 is 15 amino acids. V lost 3 bases and J 2 bases, leaving 12 bases between the germline ends. CDR3 residues: CASSDTGITGNTIYF. In nucleotides, the CDR3 is TGTGCCAGCAGCGATACAGGGATCACTGGAAACACCATATATTTT. Full variable domain (rest looked up from reference TRBV9 and TRBJ1-3): DSGVTQTPKHLITATGQRVTLRCSPRSGDLSVYWYQQSLDQGLQFLIQYYNGEERAKGNILERFSAQQFPDLHSELNLSSLELGDSALYFCASSDTGITGNTIYFGEGSWLTVV.